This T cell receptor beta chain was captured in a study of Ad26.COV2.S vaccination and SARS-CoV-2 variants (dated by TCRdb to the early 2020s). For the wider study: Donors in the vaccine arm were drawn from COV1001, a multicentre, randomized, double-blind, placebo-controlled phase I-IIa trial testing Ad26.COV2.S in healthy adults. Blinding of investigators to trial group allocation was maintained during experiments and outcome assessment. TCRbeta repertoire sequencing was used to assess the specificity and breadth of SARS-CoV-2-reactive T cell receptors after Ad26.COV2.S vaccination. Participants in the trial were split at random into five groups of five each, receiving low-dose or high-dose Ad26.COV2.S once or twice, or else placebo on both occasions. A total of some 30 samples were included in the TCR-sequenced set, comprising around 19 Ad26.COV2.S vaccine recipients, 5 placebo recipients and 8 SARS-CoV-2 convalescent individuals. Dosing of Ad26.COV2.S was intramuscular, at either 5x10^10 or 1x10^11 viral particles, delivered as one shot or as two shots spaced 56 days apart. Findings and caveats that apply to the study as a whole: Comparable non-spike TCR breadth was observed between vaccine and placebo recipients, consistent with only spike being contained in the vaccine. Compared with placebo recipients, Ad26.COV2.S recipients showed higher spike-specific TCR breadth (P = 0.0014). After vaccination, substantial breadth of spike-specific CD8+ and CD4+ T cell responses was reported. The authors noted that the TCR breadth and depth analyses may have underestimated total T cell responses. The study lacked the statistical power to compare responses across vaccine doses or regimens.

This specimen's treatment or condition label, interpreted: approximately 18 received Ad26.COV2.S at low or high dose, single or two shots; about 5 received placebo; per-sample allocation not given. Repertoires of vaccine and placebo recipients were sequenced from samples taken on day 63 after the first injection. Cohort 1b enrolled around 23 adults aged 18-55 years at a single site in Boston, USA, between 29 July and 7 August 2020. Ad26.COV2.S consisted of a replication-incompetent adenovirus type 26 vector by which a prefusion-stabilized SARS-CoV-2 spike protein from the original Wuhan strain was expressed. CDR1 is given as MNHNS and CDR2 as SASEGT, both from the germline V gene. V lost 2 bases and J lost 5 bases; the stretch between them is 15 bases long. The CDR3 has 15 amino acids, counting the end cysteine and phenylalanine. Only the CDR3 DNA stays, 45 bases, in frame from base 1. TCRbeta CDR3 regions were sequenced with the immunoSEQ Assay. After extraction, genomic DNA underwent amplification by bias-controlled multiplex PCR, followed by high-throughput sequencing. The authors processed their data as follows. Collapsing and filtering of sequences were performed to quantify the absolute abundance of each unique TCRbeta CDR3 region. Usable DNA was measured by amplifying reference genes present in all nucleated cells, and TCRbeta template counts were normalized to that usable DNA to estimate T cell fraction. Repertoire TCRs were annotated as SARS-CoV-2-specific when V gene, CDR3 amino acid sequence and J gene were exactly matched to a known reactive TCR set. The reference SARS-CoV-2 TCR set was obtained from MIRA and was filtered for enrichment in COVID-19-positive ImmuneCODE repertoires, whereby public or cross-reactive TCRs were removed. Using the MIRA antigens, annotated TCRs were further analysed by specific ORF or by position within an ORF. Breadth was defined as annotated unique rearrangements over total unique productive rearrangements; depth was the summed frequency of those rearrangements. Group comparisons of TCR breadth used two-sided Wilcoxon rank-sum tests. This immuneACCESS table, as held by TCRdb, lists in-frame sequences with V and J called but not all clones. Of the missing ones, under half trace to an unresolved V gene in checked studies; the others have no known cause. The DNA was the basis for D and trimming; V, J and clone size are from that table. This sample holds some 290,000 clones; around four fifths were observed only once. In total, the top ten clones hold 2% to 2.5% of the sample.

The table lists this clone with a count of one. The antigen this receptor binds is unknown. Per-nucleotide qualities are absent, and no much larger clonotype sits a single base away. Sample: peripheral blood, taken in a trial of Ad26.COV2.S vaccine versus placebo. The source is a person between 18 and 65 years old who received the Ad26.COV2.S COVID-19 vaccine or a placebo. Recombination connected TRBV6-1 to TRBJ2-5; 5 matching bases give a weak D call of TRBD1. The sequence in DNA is TGTGCCAGCAGTGAAATATGGGGCGCGACGGAGACCCAGTACTTC. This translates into CASSEIWGATETQYF.